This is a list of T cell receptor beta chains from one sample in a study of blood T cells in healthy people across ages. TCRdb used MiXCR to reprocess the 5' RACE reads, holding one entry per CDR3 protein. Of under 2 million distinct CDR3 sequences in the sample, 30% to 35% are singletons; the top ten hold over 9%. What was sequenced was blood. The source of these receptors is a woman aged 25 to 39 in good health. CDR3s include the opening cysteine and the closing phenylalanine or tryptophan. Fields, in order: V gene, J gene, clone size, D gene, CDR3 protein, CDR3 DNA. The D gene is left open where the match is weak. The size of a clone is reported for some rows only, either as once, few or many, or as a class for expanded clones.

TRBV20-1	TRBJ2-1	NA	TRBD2	CSARGTTNEQFF	TGCAGTGCTAGGGGGACTACTAATGAGCAGTTCTTC
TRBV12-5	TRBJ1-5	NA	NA	CASQQGRNQPQHF	TGTGCTAGCCAACAGGGACGCAATCAGCCCCAGCATTTT
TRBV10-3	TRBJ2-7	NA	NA	CAIRPDRGPGSGGNEQYF	TGTGCCATCAGACCCGACAGGGGACCAGGTTCGGGAGGCAACGAGCAGTACTTC
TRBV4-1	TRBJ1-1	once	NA	CASSQDPLLGVGKNTEAFF	TGCGCCAGCAGCCAAGATCCACTTCTTGGGGTAGGGAAGAACACTGAAGCTTTCTTT
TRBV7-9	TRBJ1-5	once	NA	CASSPGPETVGQPQHF	TGTGCCAGCAGCCCTGGCCCCGAGACAGTAGGTCAGCCCCAGCATTTT
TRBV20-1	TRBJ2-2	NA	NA	CSASDAQASSAGELFF	TGCAGTGCTAGTGACGCGCAAGCTAGTTCTGCCGGGGAGCTGTTTTTT
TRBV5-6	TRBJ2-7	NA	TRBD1	CASSGDRAPEQYF	TGTGCCAGCAGCGGGGACAGGGCTCCCGAGCAGTACTTC
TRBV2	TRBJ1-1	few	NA	CASSGAGLEAFF	TGTGCCAGCAGTGGTGCGGGTTTAGAAGCTTTCTTT
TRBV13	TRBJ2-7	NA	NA	CASSPLGQARGEQYF	TGTGCCAGCAGCCCTCTCGGGCAGGCGAGGGGCGAGCAGTACTTC
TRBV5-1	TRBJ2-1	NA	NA	CASSRELVWEQFF	TGCGCCAGCAGCAGGGAACTAGTATGGGAGCAGTTCTTC
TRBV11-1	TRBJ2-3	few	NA	CASSSLTEGTDTQYF	TGTGCCAGCAGCTCCCTGACAGAGGGCACAGATACGCAGTATTTT
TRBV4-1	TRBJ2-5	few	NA	CASSKEGELGETQYF	TGCGCCAGCAGCAAAGAGGGAGAGCTGGGGGAGACCCAGTACTTC
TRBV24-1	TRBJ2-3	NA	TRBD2	CATSGPTSGSGTDTQYF	TGTGCCACCAGTGGTCCGACTAGCGGGAGCGGCACAGATACGCAGTATTTT
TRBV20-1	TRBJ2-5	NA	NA	CSARDPAQETQYF	TGCAGTGCTAGAGATCCTGCTCAAGAGACCCAGTACTTC
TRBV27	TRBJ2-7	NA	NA	CASSGWRPYEQYF	TGTGCCAGCAGTGGTTGGCGTCCCTACGAGCAGTACTTC
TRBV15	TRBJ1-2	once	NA	CATSGGVRGRGYTF	TGTGCCACCAGCGGAGGGGTACGGGGACGGGGCTACACCTTC
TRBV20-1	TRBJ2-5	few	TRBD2	CSARGLAGVQETQYF	TGCAGTGCTAGAGGACTAGCGGGAGTGCAAGAGACCCAGTACTTC
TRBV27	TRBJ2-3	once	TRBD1	CASKPGTGYTDTQYF	TGTGCCAGCAAGCCGGGGACAGGCTACACAGATACGCAGTATTTT
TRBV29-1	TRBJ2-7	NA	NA	CSVARFGRGAEQYF	TGCAGCGTTGCAAGGTTCGGCAGGGGCGCCGAGCAGTACTTC
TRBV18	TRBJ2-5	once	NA	CASSPPTGRTETQYF	TGTGCCAGCTCACCACCTACTGGGAGGACAGAGACCCAGTACTTC
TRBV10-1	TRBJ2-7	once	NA	CASSDVPGSGEQYF	TGCGCCAGCAGTGACGTCCCCGGGTCCGGCGAGCAGTACTTC
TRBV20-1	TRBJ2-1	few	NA	CSAESGTSIYNEQFF	TGCAGTGCTGAATCCGGGACCTCGATATACAATGAGCAGTTCTTC
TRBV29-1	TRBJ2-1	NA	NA	CSVEGNSGHEQFF	TGCAGCGTTGAAGGGAACAGTGGGCATGAGCAGTTCTTC
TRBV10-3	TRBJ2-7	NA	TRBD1	CAIGAGTGSLLQYF	TGTGCCATCGGAGCCGGGACAGGCTCTCTTTTGCAGTACTTC
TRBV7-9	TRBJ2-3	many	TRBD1	CASSLTGGVTDTQYF	TGTGCCAGCAGCTTAACAGGGGGTGTCACAGATACGCAGTATTTT
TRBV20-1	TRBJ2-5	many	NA	CSALRGGPQYF	TGCAGTGCTTTAAGAGGGGGGCCCCAGTACTTC
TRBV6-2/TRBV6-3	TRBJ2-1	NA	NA	CASSYWEGSYNEQFF	TGTGCCAGCAGTTACTGGGAAGGGTCCTACAATGAGCAGTTCTTC
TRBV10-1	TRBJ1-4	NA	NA	CASRDGSTNEKLFF	TGCGCCAGCAGGGACGGGTCAACTAATGAAAAACTGTTTTTT
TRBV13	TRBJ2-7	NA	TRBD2	CASSFSTSGGYEQYF	TGTGCCAGCAGCTTTTCGACTAGCGGGGGGTACGAGCAGTACTTC
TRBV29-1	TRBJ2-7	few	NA	CSVGQSSYEQYF	TGCAGCGTTGGACAGAGCTCCTACGAGCAGTACTTC
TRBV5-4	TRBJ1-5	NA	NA	CASSFQGLQPQHF	TGTGCCAGCAGCTTCCAGGGTTTACAGCCCCAGCATTTT
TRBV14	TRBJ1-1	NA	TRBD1	CASSPTNNRGTEAFF	TGTGCCAGCAGCCCTACAAATAACAGGGGGACTGAAGCTTTCTTT
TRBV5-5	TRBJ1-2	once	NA	CASSLLSGGGGGYTF	TGTGCCAGCAGCTTGTTAAGCGGGGGCGGCGGGGGCTACACCTTC
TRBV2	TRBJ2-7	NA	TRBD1	CASIRQGGSYEQYF	TGTGCCAGCATCCGACAGGGGGGCTCCTACGAGCAGTACTTC
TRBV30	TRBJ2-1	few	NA	CAWSSGNEQFF	TGTGCCTGGAGTAGCGGTAATGAGCAGTTCTTC